This T cell receptor beta chain was sequenced during a study of OX40 agonist ivuxolimab in advanced cancers. Across the whole study: Age averaged around 60 years (range 23 to 79), and roughly 80% were male.

Assay: immunoSEQ multiplex PCR; the TCRdb copy retains only in-frame clones and omits some. The sample yields around 140,000 clones, approximately 94% seen once. To note about this clone: The antigen is undetermined.

The CDR3 totals 11 residues. Deletions cut 11 bases from V and 6 bases from J, with 13 bases between. Germline CDR1 is LNHDA and CDR2 is SQIVND (reference sequence). Findings and limits, study-wide: Near-lowest levels of clonal expansion characterized partial responders at 0.1-3.0 mg/kg. Clonal expansion was seen in CD4+ and CD8+ blood T cells by week 6 at 0.1 to 3.0 mg/kg. Expanded peripheral T cells had an undetermined antigen specificity.

This specimen was CD4+ or CD8+ T cells sorted from blood, taken in a trial of the OX40 agonist ivuxolimab. This TCR was recovered from an adult with an advanced solid tumor such as melanoma, head and neck, liver or kidney cancer. The chain combines TRBV19 with TRBJ1-2, with D possibly being TRBD1 (5 bases). Written as DNA, the CDR3 is TGTGCCGGACTCTGGGGACATGGCTACACCTTC. Encoded protein: CAGLWGHGYTF.